These 10 T cell receptor beta chains share one sample of origin, sequenced in a study of blood T cell repertoires in COVID-19. Sequenced by immunoSEQ multiplex PCR; TCRdb stores in-frame clones only, minus some. The sample lists 150,000 to 180,000 clones; about 85% were seen once. The sequencing sample was made of peripheral blood. Source of these receptors: a man in his fifties or sixties with COVID-19, enrolled during active disease.

The rearrangement links TRBV18 to TRBJ2-5, with 9 bases that match TRBD2. This CDR3 has 15 amino acids. With 3 bases clipped from V and 2 bases from J, the junction kept 4 bases outside the gene matches. CDR1 KGHSH and CDR2 LQKENI come from the germline V gene. The CDR3 nucleotides are TGTGCCAGCTCACCGCGACTAGCGGAGCAAGAGACCCAGTACTTC. This translates into CASSPRLAEQETQYF.

This chain uses TRBV6-1 with TRBJ1-1; D is unclear. This CDR3 has 15 amino acids. From germline, CDR1 is MNHNS and CDR2 SASEGT. V was trimmed by 0 bases and J by 6 bases, leaving 14 bases between them. The CDR3 region is CASSEASRVKAEAFF. For the CDR3, the DNA is TGTGCCAGCAGTGAAGCGTCGCGGGTAAAAGCTGAAGCTTTCTTT.

The rearrangement links TRBV9 to TRBJ1-1; D gene unclear. The CDR3 contains 15 residues. Germline V gives CDR1 SGDLS, CDR2 YYNGEE. Trimming removed 1 base from V and 4 bases from J, with 14 bases in between. The DNA of the CDR3 is TGTGCCAGCAGCGTATACGGCACAGAAGGCACTGAAGCTTTCTTT. This codes for CASSVYGTEGTEAFF.

This rearrangement joins TRBV10-3 to TRBJ1-1; 8 nucleotides align to TRBD1. The CDR3 sequence is 15 residues long. J was trimmed by 1 base and V by 5 bases; bases with no gene match: 6. The germline V gene encodes CDR1 ENHRY and CDR2 SYGVKD. CDR3 coding DNA: TGTGCCATCAGTAGAGGACAGGGAGGGAACACTGAAGCTTTCTTT. Translation: CAISRGQGGNTEAFF.

The rearrangement links TRBV25-1 to TRBJ1-6; D unresolved. V was trimmed by 4 bases and J by 6 bases, leaving 10 bases between them. The CDR3 contains 14 residues. Per the germline V gene, CDR1 is MGHDK and CDR2 is SYGVNS. The CDR3 loop reads CASSAGLVNSPLHF. CDR3 DNA sequence: TGTGCCAGCAGTGCCGGACTCGTTAATTCACCCCTCCACTTT.

The genes are TRBV7-2 and TRBJ1-4; 8 bases fit TRBD1. CDR3 length: 16 residues. Trimming removed 4 bases from V and 7 bases from J; junction bases left unmatched: 11. Germline CDR1 is SGHTA and CDR2 is FQGNSA. The chain's CDR3 is CASSYLGQGIGEKLFF. In nucleotides, the CDR3 is TGTGCCAGCAGCTACCTAGGACAGGGCATTGGTGAAAAACTGTTTTTT. The variable domain in full, with the rest retrieved from reference TRBV7-2 and TRBJ1-4, is GAGVSQSPSNKVTEKGKDVELRCDPISGHTALYWYRQSLGQGLEFLIYFQGNSAPDKSGLPSDRFSAERTGGSVSTLTIQRTQQEDSAVYLCASSYLGQGIGEKLFFGSGTQLSVL.

The J gene is TRBJ1-2, the V gene TRBV9; TRBD1 matches at 7 bases. CDR1 and CDR2 (germline): SGDLS, YYNGEE. This CDR3 has 14 amino acids. J was trimmed by 5 bases and V by 3 bases; bases with no gene match: 7. The CDR3 loop is CASSGERQGYGYTF. CDR3 bases: TGTGCCAGCAGCGGAGAAAGACAGGGATATGGCTACACCTTC.

The CDR3 DNA reads as TGTGCCAGCAGCGCCTTAGCGGGAAACACCGGGGAGCTGTTTTTT. It is translated as CASSALAGNTGELFF. The chain combines TRBV7-3 with TRBJ2-2; 8 bases align to TRBD2. The CDR3 length is 15 residues. CDR1 is SGHTA and CDR2 is FQGTGA in the germline V gene. V was clipped by 5 bases and J by 2 bases; unmatched bases: 4.

The chain is built from TRBV6-2 or TRBV6-3 and TRBJ2-2; TRBD2 aligns across 9 bases. CDR1 MNHEY and CDR2 SVGEGT come from the germline V gene. The CDR3 is 17 residues long. Germline trimming cut 4 bases from V and 4 bases from J; bases unmatched to any gene: 10. This CDR3 reads CASSSSRLAGPTGELFF. In DNA, the CDR3 is TGTGCCAGCAGTTCATCACGGCTAGCGGGGCCCACCGGGGAGCTGTTTTTT.

The chain has TRBV24-1 and TRBJ2-5, with D unresolved. The length of the CDR3 is 14 residues. Trimming took off 3 bases at V and 1 base at J, with 8 bases between the two ends. Germline-derived CDR1 and CDR2 are KGHDR and SFDVKD. CDR3 protein: CATSDTAIQETQYF. The CDR3 DNA sequence: TGTGCCACCAGTGATACAGCCATCCAAGAGACCCAGTACTTC.